The present entry profiles one T cell receptor (beta chain) with its context. The length of the CDR3 is 15 residues. Trimming shortened V by 2 bases and J by 1 base, and 11 bases separated the two germline ends. Germline V CDR1 and CDR2: LGHDT, YNNKEL (reference sequence). This record belongs to a study of blood T cell repertoires in COVID-19. Source study methods: Quantification of nucleated cells was approximated via reference gene primer amplification. TCRdb's table, derived via immunoSEQ multiplex PCR, lists solely in-frame clones and lacks some. V, J and clone size were drawn from that table, and D and trimming were deduced from the DNA. In the table there are about 15,000 clones, 70% to 90% of which are singletons.

The chain links TRBV3-1 (or the pseudogene TRBV3-2) to TRBJ1-1; D perhaps matches TRBD1 (5 bases). This TCR derives from a human donor in a cohort sampled during active COVID-19. The sample consisted of peripheral blood. The CDR3 DNA sequence: TGTGCCAGCAGCCAACAGGGAAGTCCGAACACTGAAGCTTTCTTT. Translating it yields CASSQQGSPNTEAFF.